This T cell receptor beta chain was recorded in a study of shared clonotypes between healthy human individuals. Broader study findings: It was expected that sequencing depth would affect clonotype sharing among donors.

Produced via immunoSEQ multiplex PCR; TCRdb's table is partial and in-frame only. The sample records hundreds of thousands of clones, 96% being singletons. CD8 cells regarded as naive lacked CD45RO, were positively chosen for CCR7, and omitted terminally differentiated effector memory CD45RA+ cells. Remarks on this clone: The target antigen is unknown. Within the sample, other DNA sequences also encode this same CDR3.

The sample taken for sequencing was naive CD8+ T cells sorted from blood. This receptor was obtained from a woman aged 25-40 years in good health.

CDR3 loop: CASSRLAGEYEQYF. The CDR3 nucleotides read TGTGCCAGCAGTCGCCTAGCGGGAGAGTACGAGCAGTACTTC. The V call is TRBV27, the J call TRBJ2-7; 10 nucleotides match TRBD2. The V gene end was trimmed by 5 bases and the J gene end by 4 bases; junction bases not matched to a gene: 5. The CDR3 runs 14 residues. Germline V gives CDR1 MNHEY, CDR2 SMNVEV (reference sequence).